The rows below give T cell receptor beta chains drawn from one sample of a study of blood T cells in healthy people across ages. In TCRdb, the 5' RACE reads were re-called with MiXCR into one record per CDR3 protein. The sample lists about 1.5 million distinct CDR3 sequences, around 40% occurring once. The sequenced sample was blood. These receptors were obtained from a woman aged 18-29 years in good health. CDR3s include the opening cysteine and the closing phenylalanine or tryptophan. D genes are given only for firm matches. Only some rows state a clone size, as once, few, many or a class for expanded clones.

.	TRBV5-5	TRBJ2-5	.	CASSFVGQQETQYF	TGTGCCAGCAGCTTTGTTGGACAGCAAGAGACCCAGTACTTC
.	TRBV2	TRBJ1-5	TRBD1	CASQDRVIQPQHF	TGTGCCAGCCAAGACAGGGTTATTCAGCCCCAGCATTTT
.	TRBV30	TRBJ1-2	.	CAWSVHARGNYGYTF	TGTGCCTGGAGTGTACATGCCCGCGGGAACTATGGCTACACCTTC
few	TRBV27	TRBJ1-6	.	CASSPTLIDGNNSPLHF	TGTGCCAGCAGTCCTACCCTGATAGACGGAAACAATTCACCCCTCCACTTT
.	TRBV5-1	TRBJ2-7	TRBD2	CASSRAGGSYNEQYF	TGCGCCAGCAGCAGGGCGGGAGGTTCCTACAATGAGCAGTACTTC
few	TRBV3-1	TRBJ1-4	.	CASSQDPGANEKLFF	TGTGCCAGCAGCCAAGACCCTGGTGCTAATGAAAAACTGTTTTTT
.	TRBV11-2	TRBJ1-2	.	CASSLEGGVNDGYTF	TGTGCCAGCAGCTTAGAGGGGGGGGTAAATGATGGCTACACCTTC
few	TRBV12-3/TRBV12-4	TRBJ2-3	TRBD2	CASSFGLAGTTDTQYF	TGTGCCAGCAGTTTCGGACTAGCGGGGACCACAGATACGCAGTATTTT
.	TRBV20-1	TRBJ2-4	.	CSATPPVVKNIQYF	TGCAGTGCCACCCCCCCGGTAGTCAAAAACATTCAGTACTTC
.	TRBV6-7	TRBJ1-2	.	CASRPPGPYYNGYTF	TGTGCCAGCAGACCACCGGGACCCTACTACAATGGCTACACCTTC
few	TRBV20-1	TRBJ2-5	.	CSARDLRLQETQYF	TGCAGTGCTAGAGATCTACGCCTCCAAGAGACCCAGTACTTC
.	TRBV5-1	TRBJ1-6	.	CASSFAGGDPLHF	TGCGCCAGCAGCTTCGCGGGGGGGGATCCCCTCCACTTT
.	TRBV7-9	TRBJ2-2	.	CASSLWQAGTGELFF	TGTGCCAGCAGCTTATGGCAGGCTGGCACCGGGGAGCTGTTTTTT
.	TRBV6-5	TRBJ2-1	.	CASSIIGRDLQFF	TGTGCCAGCAGTATAATCGGGAGAGACCTGCAGTTCTTC
.	TRBV20-1	TRBJ2-5	TRBD2	CSAKTSGGDQETQYF	TGCAGTGCTAAGACTAGCGGGGGAGACCAAGAGACCCAGTACTTC
once	TRBV6-5	TRBJ1-2	TRBD1	CASGTEAYGYTF	TGTGCCAGCGGGACAGAAGCCTATGGCTACACCTTC
.	TRBV2	TRBJ1-6	.	CASSQPEGSYNSPLHF	TGTGCCAGCAGTCAACCGGAGGGGTCCTATAATTCACCCCTCCACTTT
.	TRBV12-3/TRBV12-4	TRBJ2-1	TRBD1	CASRPAGTGLYNEQFF	TGTGCCAGCAGACCTGCGGGGACAGGGTTGTACAATGAGCAGTTCTTC
.	TRBV6-5	TRBJ2-1	.	CASSYRDGYNEQFF	TGTGCCAGCAGTTACCGGGACGGCTACAATGAGCAGTTCTTC
few	TRBV30	TRBJ1-1	.	CAWSRDGAEAFF	TGTGCCTGGAGTCGGGACGGCGCTGAAGCTTTCTTT
.	TRBV3-1	TRBJ2-1	.	CASSQDSTERHNEQFF	TGTGCCAGCAGCCAAGATTCTACAGAAAGGCACAATGAGCAGTTCTTC
.	TRBV2	TRBJ2-5	.	CASKKGPNQETQYF	TGTGCCAGCAAGAAGGGCCCGAATCAAGAGACCCAGTACTTC
.	TRBV7-2	TRBJ2-1	TRBD1	CASSRADRDNEQFF	TGTGCCAGCAGCCGAGCCGACAGGGACAATGAGCAGTTCTTC
.	TRBV4-2	TRBJ1-1	.	CASSQDRFETEAFF	TGTGCCAGCAGCCAAGATCGGTTTGAGACTGAAGCTTTCTTT
.	TRBV20-1	TRBJ2-7	.	CSAVSLRGASYNEQYF	TGCAGTGCTGTATCGCTAAGGGGGGCTTCCTACAATGAGCAGTACTTC
.	TRBV20-1	TRBJ2-7	.	CSARAWDPTDEQYF	TGCAGTGCTAGAGCCTGGGACCCCACAGACGAGCAGTACTTC
.	TRBV6-2/TRBV6-3	TRBJ2-1	.	CASMTESHEQFF	TGTGCCAGCATGACCGAGTCCCATGAGCAGTTCTTC
few	TRBV20-1	TRBJ2-1	TRBD2	CSARGGGSSRSEQFF	TGCAGTGCTAGAGGCGGCGGGAGCTCCCGGAGTGAGCAGTTCTTC
few	TRBV29-1	TRBJ1-2	.	CSVEPTGNYGYTF	TGCAGCGTTGAGCCCACGGGAAACTATGGCTACACCTTC
.	TRBV28	TRBJ2-7	.	CATSNPSRGEQYF	TGTGCCACCTCTAACCCTTCCCGGGGAGAGCAGTACTTC
.	TRBV27	TRBJ2-4	.	CASSLDWLLAKNIQYF	TGTGCCAGCAGTTTAGATTGGCTTCTAGCCAAAAACATTCAGTACTTC
few	TRBV20-1	TRBJ2-1	.	CSARDLSGVRDEQFF	TGCAGTGCTAGAGATCTTTCAGGGGTACGCGATGAGCAGTTCTTC
few	TRBV7-2	TRBJ2-4	.	CASSLAVGEVKNIQYF	TGTGCCAGCAGCTTAGCGGTGGGGGAGGTCAAAAACATTCAGTACTTC
.	TRBV29-1	TRBJ1-2	.	CSVTGSQHYGYTF	TGCAGCGTAACAGGGAGTCAGCACTATGGCTACACCTTC
.	TRBV4-1	TRBJ1-2	.	CASSQNRANYGYTF	TGCGCCAGCAGCCAAAACAGGGCTAACTATGGCTACACCTTC
.	TRBV6-6	TRBJ1-4	.	CASIDKIRAGEKLFF	TGTGCCAGCATCGATAAAATCAGGGCTGGCGAAAAACTGTTTTTT
.	TRBV7-9	TRBJ1-2	TRBD1	CASSLVGQRSNYGYTF	TGTGCCAGCAGCTTAGTGGGACAGCGATCAAACTATGGCTACACCTTC